The table lists the clone carrying this T cell receptor (beta chain) with a few counts. Its antigen is undetermined. This entry comes from a study of identical twins. Overall study findings and caveats: Fewer insertions marked abundant cord blood beta clonotypes; young adult naive trended weakly, memory not at all.

V lost 0 bases and J 6 bases, leaving 8 bases between the germline ends. CDR3 length equals 14 residues. TCRdb passed the 5' RACE reads through MiXCR, listing each CDR3 protein once. The sample shows 450,000 or so distinct CDR3 sequences, approximately 24% of them seen only once. The data also belong to a second study, concerning T cells expressing NK-cell markers. That study reports: In a group of 5 or 6 donors, dominant NKG2C+ clonotypes represented roughly 1.0-7.0% of CD8+ T cells. In four donors, dominant clonotypes made up about 25-65% of CD3+CD56-NKG2C+ cells.

The sequenced sample was CD4+ T cells sorted from blood. The sequence came from a woman aged 18-30 years in good health. The chain has TRBV12-3 or TRBV12-4 and TRBJ2-2; D is ambiguous. CDR3 sequence reads: CASSLALVPGELFF. The CDR3 coding sequence is TGTGCCAGCAGTTTAGCGCTAGTCCCCGGGGAGCTGTTTTTT.